This TCR beta chain was documented in a study of cytotoxic CD8 clonotypes in ibrutinib-treated CLL. Overall study results and limits: Clonality measured at baseline exceeded age-matched healthy donors, tracking circulating CD8+ T-cell counts.

This clone came up once. Its cognate antigen is unknown. Clones were sequenced by immunoSEQ multiplex PCR, and TCRdb holds only the in-frame ones, with some missing. The profile covers 100,000 to 150,000 clones, with approximately 83% appearing a single time and approximately 2% taken by the ten largest. Trimming took 4 bases from V and 0 from J; bases not matched to a gene: 4. The CDR3 is 15 residues long. Germline loops: CDR1 SGDLS, CDR2 YYNGEE. The source was PBMCs, collected after 24 months of ibrutinib treatment. The clonotype originates from a human donor with chronic lymphocytic leukemia. The chain uses TRBV9 and TRBJ1-3; 7 bases fit TRBD1. The CDR3 spells CASSSGTDSGNTIYF. DNA for the CDR3: TGTGCCAGCAGCTCTGGGACAGACTCTGGAAACACCATATATTTT.